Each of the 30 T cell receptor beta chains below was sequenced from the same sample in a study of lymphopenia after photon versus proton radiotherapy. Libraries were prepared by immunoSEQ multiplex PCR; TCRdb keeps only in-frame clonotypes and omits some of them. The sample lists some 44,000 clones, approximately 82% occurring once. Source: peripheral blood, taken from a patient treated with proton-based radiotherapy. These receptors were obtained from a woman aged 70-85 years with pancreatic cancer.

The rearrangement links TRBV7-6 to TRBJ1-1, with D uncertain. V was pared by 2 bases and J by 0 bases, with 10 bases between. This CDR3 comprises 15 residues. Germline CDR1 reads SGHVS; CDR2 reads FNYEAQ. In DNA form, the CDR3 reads TGTGCCAGCAGCTTATTTAGTGAGGTGAACACTGAAGCTTTCTTT. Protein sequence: CASSLFSEVNTEAFF.

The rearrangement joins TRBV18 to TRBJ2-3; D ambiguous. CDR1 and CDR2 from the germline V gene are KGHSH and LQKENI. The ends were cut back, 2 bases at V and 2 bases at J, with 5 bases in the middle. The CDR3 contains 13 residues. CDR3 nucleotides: TGTGCCAGCTCACCAAGGATCACAGATACGCAGTATTTT. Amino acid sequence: CASSPRITDTQYF.

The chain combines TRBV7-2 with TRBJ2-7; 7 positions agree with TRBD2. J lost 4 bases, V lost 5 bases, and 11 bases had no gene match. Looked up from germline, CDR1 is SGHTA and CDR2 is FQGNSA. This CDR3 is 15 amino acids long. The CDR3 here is CASSPLGGTHYEQYF. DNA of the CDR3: TGTGCCAGCAGCCCCCTCGGGGGGACTCATTACGAGCAGTACTTC.

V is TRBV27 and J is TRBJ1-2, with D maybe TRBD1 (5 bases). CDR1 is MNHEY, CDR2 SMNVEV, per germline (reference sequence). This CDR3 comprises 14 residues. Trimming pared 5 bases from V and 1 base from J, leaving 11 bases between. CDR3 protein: CASSRQTNNYGYTF. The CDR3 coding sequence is TGTGCCAGCAGTCGACAGACCAATAACTATGGCTACACCTTC.

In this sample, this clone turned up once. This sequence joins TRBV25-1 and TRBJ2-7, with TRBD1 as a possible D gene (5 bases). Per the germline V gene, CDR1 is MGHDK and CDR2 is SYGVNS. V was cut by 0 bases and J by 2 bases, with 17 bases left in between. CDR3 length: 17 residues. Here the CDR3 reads CASSEYQGRSSTYEQYF. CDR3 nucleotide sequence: TGTGCCAGCAGTGAATACCAGGGTCGAAGTAGCACCTACGAGCAGTACTTC.

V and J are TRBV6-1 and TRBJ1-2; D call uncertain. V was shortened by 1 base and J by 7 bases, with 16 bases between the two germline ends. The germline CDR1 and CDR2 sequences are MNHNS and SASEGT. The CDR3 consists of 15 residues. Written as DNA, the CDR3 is TGTGCCAGCAGTGAAGGGCCGGGCGGCCCCCTTGGCTACACCTTC. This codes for CASSEGPGGPLGYTF.

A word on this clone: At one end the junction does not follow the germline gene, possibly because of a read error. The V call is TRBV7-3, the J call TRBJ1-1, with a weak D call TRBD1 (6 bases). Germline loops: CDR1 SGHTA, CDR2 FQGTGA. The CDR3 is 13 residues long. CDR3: CASSITGSTEAFF. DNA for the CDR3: TGTGCCAGCAGCATAACAGGGTCCACTGAAGCTTTCTTT.

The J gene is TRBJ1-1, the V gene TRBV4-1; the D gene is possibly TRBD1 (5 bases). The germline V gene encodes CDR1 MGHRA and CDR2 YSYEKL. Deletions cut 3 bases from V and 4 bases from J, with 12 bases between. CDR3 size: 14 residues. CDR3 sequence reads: CASSQPVRGTEAFF. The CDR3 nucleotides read TGCGCCAGCAGCCAGCCCGTGAGGGGCACTGAAGCTTTCTTT.

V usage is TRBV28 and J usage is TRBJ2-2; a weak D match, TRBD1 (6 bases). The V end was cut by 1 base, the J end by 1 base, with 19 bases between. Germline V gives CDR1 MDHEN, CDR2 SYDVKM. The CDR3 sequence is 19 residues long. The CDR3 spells CASSLSRDKALLNTGELFF. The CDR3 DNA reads TGTGCCAGCAGTTTATCCCGGGACAAGGCCCTTCTGAACACCGGGGAGCTGTTTTTT. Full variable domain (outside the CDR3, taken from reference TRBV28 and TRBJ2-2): DVKVTQSSRYLVKRTGEKVFLECVQDMDHENMFWYRQDPGLGLRLIYFSYDVKMKEKGDIPEGYSVSREKKERFSLILESASTNQTSMYLCASSLSRDKALLNTGELFFGEGSRLTVL.

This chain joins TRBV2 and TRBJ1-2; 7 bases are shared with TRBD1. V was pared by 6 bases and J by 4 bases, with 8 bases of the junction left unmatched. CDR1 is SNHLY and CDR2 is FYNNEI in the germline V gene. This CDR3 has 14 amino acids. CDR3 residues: CASRDRWAVYGYTF. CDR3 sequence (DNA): TGTGCCAGCAGGGACAGGTGGGCAGTCTATGGCTACACCTTC.

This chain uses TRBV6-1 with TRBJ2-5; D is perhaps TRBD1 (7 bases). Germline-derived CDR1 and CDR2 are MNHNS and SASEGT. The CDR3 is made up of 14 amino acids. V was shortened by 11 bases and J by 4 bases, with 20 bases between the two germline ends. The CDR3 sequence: CAAASGGQGETQYF. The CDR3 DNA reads TGTGCCGCCGCCTCAGGGGGGCAAGGAGAGACCCAGTACTTC.

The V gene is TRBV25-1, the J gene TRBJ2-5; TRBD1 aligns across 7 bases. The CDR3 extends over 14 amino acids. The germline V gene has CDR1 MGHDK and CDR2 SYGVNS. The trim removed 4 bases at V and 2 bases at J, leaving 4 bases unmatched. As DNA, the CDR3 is TGTGCCAGCAGTGCATTCAGGGGGCAAGAGACCCAGTACTTC. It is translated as CASSAFRGQETQYF.

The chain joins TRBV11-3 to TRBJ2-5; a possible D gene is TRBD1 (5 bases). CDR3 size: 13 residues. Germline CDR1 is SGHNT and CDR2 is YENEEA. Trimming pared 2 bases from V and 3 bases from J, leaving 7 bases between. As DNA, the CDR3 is TGTGCCAGCAGCTTATCCAGGGAAGAGACCCAGTACTTC. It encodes CASSLSREETQYF. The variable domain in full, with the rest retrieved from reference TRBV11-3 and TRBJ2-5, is EAGVVQSPRYKIIEKKQPVAFWCNPISGHNTLYWYLQNLGQGPELLIRYENEEAVDDSQLPKDRFSAERLKGVDSTLKIQPAELGDSAVYLCASSLSREETQYFGPGTRLLVL.

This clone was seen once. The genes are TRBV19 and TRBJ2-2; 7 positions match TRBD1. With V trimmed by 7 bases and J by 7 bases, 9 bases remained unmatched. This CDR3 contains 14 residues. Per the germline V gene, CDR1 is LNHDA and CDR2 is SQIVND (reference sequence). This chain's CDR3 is CASKETGKVGELFF. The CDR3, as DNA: TGTGCCAGTAAGGAGACAGGGAAGGTCGGGGAGCTGTTTTTT. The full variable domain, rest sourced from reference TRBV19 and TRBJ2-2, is DGGITQSPKYLFRKEGQNVTLSCEQNLNHDAMYWYRQDPGQGLRLIYYSQIVNDFQKGDIAEGYSVSREKKESFPLTVTSAQKNPTAFYLCASKETGKVGELFFGEGSRLTVL.

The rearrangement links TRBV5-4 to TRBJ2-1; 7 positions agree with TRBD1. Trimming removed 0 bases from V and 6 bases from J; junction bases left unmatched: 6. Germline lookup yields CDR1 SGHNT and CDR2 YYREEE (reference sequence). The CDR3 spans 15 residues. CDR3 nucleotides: TGTGCCAGCAGCTTGGGACAGGGTGGATTCAATGAGCAGTTCTTC. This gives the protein CASSLGQGGFNEQFF.

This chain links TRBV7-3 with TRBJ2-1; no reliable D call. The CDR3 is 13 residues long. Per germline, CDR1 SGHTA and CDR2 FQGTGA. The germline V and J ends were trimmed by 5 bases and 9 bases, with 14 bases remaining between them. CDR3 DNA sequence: TGTGCCAGCAGCCCCGGTGGGCCCGTTGAGCAGTTCTTC. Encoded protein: CASSPGGPVEQFF.

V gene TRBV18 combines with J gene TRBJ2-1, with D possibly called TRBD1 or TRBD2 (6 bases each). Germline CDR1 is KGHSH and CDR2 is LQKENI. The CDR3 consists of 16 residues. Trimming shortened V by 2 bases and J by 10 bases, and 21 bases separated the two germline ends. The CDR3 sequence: CASSPGEAGALGEQFF. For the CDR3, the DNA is TGTGCCAGCTCACCAGGGGAGGCAGGGGCCCTGGGAGAGCAGTTCTTC.

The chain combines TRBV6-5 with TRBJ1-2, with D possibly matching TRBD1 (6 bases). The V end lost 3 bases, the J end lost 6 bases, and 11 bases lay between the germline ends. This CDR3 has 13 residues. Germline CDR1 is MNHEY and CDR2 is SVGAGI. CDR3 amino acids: CASSYQGWNGYTF. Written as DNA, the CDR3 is TGTGCCAGCAGTTATCAGGGGTGGAATGGCTACACCTTC.

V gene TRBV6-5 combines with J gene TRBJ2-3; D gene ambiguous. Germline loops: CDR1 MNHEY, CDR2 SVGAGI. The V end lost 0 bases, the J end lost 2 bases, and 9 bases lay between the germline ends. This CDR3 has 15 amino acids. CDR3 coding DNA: TGTGCCAGCAGTTACTCCGGCCAGCTCACAGATACGCAGTATTTT. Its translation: CASSYSGQLTDTQYF.

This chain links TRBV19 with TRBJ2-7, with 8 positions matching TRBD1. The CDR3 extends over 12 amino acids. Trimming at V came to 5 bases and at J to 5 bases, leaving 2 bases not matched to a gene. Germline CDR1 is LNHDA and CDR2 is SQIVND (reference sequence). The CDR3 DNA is TGTGCCAGTAGTCAGGGGGCCCACGAGCAGTACTTC. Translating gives CASSQGAHEQYF.

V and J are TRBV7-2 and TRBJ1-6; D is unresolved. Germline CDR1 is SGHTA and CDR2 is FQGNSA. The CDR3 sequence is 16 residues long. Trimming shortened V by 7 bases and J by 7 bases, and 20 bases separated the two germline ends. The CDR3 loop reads CASTRDQQPLNSPLHF. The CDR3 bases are TGTGCCAGCACCCGTGACCAGCAGCCGTTAAATTCACCCCTCCACTTT. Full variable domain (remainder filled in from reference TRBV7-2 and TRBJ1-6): GAGVSQSPSNKVTEKGKDVELRCDPISGHTALYWYRQSLGQGLEFLIYFQGNSAPDKSGLPSDRFSAERTGGSVSTLTIQRTQQEDSAVYLCASTRDQQPLNSPLHFGNGTRLTVT.

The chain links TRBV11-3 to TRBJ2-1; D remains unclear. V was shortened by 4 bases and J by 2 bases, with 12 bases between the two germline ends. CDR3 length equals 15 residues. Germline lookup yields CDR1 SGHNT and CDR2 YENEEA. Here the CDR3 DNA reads TGTGCCAGCAGCTCAGGACCTCCCCCCTACAATGAGCAGTTCTTC. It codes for CASSSGPPPYNEQFF.

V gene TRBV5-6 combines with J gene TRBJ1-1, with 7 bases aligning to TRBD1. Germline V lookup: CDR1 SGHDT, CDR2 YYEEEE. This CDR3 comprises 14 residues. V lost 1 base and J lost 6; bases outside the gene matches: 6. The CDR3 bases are TGTGCCAGCAGCTTGTACAGGGGCTTACCTGAAGCTTTCTTT. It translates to CASSLYRGLPEAFF. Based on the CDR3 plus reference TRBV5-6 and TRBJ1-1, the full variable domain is DAGVTQSPTHLIKTRGQQVTLRCSPKSGHDTVSWYQQALGQGPQFIFQYYEEEERQRGNFPDRFSGHQFPNYSSELNVNALLLGDSALYLCASSLYRGLPEAFFGQGTRLTVV.

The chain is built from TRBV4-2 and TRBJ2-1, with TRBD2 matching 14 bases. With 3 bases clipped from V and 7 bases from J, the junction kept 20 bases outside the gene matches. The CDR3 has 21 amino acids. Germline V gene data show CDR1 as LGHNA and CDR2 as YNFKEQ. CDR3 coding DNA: TGTGCCAGCAGCCAGCTCCCCCCGGGACTAGCGGGAGCTCCGAGAGAGAATGAGCAGTTCTTC. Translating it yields CASSQLPPGLAGAPRENEQFF.

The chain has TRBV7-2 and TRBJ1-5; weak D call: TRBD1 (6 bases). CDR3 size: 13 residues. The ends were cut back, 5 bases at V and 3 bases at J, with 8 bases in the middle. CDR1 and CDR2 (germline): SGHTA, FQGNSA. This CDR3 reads CASSRQANQPQHF. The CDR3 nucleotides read TGTGCCAGCAGCCGACAGGCCAATCAGCCCCAGCATTTT.

DNA for the CDR3: TGCGCCAGCACCGGGACTCCTCCTTCGGGTGAGCAGTTCTTC. It is translated as CASTGTPPSGEQFF. The chain employs TRBV10-2 and TRBJ2-1, with a possible D match to TRBD2 (6 bases). The CDR3 is 14 residues long. Deletions cut 7 bases from V and 9 bases from J, with 19 bases between. Germline V gene sequence: CDR1 WSHSY, CDR2 SAAADI.

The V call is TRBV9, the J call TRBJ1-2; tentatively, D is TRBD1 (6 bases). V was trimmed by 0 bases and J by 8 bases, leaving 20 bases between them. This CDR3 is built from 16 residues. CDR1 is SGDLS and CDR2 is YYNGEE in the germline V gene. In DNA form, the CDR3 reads TGTGCCAGCAGCGTAGGTTCCAGGGGAGGCACAGGGGGCTACACCTTC. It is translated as CASSVGSRGGTGGYTF.

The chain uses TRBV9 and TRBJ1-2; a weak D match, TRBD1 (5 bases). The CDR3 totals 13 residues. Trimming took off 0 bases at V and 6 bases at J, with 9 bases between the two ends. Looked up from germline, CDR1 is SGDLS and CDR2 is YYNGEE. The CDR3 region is CASSVDWGNGYTF. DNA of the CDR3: TGTGCCAGCAGCGTAGATTGGGGGAATGGCTACACCTTC.

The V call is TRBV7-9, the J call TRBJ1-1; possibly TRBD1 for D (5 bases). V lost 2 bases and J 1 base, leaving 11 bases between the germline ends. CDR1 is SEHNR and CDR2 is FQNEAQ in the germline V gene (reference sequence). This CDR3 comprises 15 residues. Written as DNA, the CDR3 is TGTGCCAGCAGCTTATCGGGGACGGGGAACACTGAAGCTTTCTTT. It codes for CASSLSGTGNTEAFF.

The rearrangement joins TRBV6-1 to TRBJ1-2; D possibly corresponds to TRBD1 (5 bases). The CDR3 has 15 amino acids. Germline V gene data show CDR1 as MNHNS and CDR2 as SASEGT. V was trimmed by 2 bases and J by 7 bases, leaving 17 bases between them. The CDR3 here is CASSETLWTLVGYTF. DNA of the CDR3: TGTGCCAGCAGTGAAACTCTGTGGACACTGGTTGGCTACACCTTC.